The source of this TCR beta chain is a study of response to subunit inactivated influenza vaccine (dated by TCRdb to 2016 to 2019). For the study in its entirety: Deep quantitative profiling of the T cell receptor repertoire was used in the study to follow responses to a trivalent subunit inactivated influenza vaccine. The investigation overall reported the following: The authors suggested that each seasonal influenza vaccination may recruit only a limited number of new T cells.

The receptor library was made with RT-PCR. TCRdb names Illumina HiSeq 2500 as the instrument used. TCRdb redid the processing of the public reads, applying fastp at Q25 and MiXCR, and retained in-frame beta chains. Every distinct CDR3 protein forms one entry, paired with its most common genes and DNA. A total of about 780,000 distinct CDR3 sequences appear in this sample, roughly 20% of them only once. The leading ten clones occupy around 9.9% of the sample. A note on this clonotype: Its antigen specificity is not known. Base-call qualities are not available, and no considerably larger clone is one nucleotide away.

This TCR was sampled from a man aged 45-60 years who received an inactivated influenza vaccine. Donor details come from another sample of the same person, matched by shared clones. The material was PBMCs from blood, obtained about 5 days after vaccination.

For the CDR3, the sequence is CASRSTWDRESTGELFF. Here is the DNA: TGTGCCAGCAGATCAACTTGGGACAGGGAGTCGACCGGGGAGCTGTTTTTT. The sequence links TRBV7-6 to TRBJ2-2, with 9 junctional bases fitting TRBD1. The CDR3 has 17 amino acids, counting the end cysteine and phenylalanine. The read is trimmed to its CDR3 DNA, 51 bases read in frame from base 1. The germline V gene sets CDR1 to SGHVS and CDR2 to FNYEAQ. Trimming leaves V shorter by 6 bases and J shorter by 5 bases, with the junction holding 13 bases beyond the gene matches.